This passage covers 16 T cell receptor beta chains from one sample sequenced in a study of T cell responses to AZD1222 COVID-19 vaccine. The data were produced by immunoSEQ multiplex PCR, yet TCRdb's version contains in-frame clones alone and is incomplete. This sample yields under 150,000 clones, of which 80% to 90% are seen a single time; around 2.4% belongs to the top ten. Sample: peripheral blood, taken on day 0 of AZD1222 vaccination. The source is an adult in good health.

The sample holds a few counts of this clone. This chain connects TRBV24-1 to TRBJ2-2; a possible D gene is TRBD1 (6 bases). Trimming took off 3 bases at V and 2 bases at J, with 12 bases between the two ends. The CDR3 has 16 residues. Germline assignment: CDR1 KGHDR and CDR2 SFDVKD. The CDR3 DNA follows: TGTGCCACCAGTGATCACAGGGTTCCAAACACCGGGGAGCTGTTTTTT. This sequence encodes CATSDHRVPNTGELFF.

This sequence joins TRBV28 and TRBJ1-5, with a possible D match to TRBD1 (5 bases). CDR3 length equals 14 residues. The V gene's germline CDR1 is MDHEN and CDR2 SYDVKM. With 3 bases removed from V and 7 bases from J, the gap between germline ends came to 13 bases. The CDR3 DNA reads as TGTGCCAGCAGTTTCGGGGGGGGTGGCCAGCCCCAGCATTTT. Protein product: CASSFGGGGQPQHF.

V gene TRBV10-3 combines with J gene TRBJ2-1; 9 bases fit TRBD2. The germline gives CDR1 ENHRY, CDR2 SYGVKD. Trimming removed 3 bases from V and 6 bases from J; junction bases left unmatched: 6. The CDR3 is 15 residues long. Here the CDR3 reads CAISEGAGGGNEQFF. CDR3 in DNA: TGTGCCATCAGTGAAGGAGCGGGAGGTGGCAATGAGCAGTTCTTC.

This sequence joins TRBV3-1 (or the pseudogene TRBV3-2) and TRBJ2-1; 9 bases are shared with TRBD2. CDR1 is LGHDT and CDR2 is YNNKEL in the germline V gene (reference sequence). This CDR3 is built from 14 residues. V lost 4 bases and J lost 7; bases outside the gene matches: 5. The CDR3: CASSRRGLANEQFF. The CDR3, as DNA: TGTGCCAGCAGCCGCCGGGGACTAGCAAATGAGCAGTTCTTC.

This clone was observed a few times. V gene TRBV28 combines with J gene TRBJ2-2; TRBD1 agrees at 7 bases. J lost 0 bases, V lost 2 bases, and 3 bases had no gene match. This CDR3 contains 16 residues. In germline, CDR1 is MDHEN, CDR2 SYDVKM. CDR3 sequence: CASSLTGAANTGELFF. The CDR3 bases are TGTGCCAGCAGTTTAACAGGGGCTGCGAACACCGGGGAGCTGTTTTTT.

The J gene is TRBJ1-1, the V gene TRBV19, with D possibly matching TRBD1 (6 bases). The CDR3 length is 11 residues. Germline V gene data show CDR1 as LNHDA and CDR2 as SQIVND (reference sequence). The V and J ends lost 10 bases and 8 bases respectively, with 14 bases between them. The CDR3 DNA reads TGTGCCATTTCAAAGGGGGTGGAAGCTTTCTTT. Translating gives CAISKGVEAFF.

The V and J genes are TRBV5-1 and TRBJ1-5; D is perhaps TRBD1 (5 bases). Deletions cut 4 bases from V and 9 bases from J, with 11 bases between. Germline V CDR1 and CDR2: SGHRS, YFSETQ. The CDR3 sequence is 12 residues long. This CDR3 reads CASSRDDGPQHF. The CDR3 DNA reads TGCGCCAGCAGCCGGGACGACGGGCCCCAGCATTTT.

The CDR3 bases are TGTGCCAGCAGCTTTGAGACAGCATACGAGCAGTACTTC. As protein: CASSFETAYEQYF. The J gene is TRBJ2-7, the V gene TRBV5-5, with D possibly matching TRBD1 (5 bases). V was trimmed by 2 bases and J by 4 bases, leaving 10 bases between them. The CDR3 runs 13 residues. CDR1 is SGHKS and CDR2 is YYEKEE in the germline V gene (reference sequence).

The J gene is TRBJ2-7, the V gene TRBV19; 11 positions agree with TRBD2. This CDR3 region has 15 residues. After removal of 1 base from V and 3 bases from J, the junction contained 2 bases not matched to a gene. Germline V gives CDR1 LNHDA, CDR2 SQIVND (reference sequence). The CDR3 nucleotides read TGTGCCAGTAGTATAGGTACTAGCGGGGGCTACGAGCAGTACTTC. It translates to CASSIGTSGGYEQYF.

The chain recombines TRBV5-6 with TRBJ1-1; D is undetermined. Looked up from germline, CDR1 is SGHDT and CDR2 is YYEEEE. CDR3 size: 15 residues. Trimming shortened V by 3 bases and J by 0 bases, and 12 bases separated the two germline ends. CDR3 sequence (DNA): TGTGCCAGCAGCTGGGCCGGGCCCCTGAACACTGAAGCTTTCTTT. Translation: CASSWAGPLNTEAFF.

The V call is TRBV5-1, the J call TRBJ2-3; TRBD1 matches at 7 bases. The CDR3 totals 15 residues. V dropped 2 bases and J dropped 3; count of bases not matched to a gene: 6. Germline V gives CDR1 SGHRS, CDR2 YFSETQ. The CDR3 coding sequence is TGCGCCAGCAGCTTTTTTGGCAGGGGGACAGATACGCAGTATTTT. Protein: CASSFFGRGTDTQYF.

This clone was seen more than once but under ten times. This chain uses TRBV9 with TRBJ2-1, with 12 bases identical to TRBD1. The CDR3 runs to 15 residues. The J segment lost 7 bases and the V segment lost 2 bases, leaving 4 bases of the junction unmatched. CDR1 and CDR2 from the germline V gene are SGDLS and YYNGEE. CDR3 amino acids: CASSVRDRGRNEQFF. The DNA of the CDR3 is TGTGCCAGCAGCGTCCGGGACAGGGGGCGGAATGAGCAGTTCTTC.

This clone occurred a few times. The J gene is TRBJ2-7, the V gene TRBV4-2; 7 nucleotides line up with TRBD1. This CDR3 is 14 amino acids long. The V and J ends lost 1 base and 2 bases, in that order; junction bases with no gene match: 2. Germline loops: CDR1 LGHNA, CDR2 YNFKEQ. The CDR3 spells CASSQGTGTYEQYF. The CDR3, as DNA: TGTGCCAGCAGCCAAGGGACAGGAACCTACGAGCAGTACTTC.

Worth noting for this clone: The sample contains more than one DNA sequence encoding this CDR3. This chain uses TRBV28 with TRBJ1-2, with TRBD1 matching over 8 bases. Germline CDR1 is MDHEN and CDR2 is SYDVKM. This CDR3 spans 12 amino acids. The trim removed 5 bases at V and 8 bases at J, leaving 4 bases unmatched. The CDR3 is CASSLQGGGYTF. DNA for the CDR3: TGTGCCAGCAGTCTACAGGGGGGAGGCTACACCTTC.

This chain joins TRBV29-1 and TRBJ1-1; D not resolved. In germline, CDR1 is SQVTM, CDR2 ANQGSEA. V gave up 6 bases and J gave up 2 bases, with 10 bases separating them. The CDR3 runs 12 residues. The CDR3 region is CSVVDTNTEAFF. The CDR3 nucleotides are TGCAGCGTGGTAGACACAAACACTGAAGCTTTCTTT.

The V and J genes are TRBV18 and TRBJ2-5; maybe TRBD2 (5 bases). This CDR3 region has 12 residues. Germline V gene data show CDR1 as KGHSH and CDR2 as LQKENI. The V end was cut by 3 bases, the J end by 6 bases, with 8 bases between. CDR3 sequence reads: CASSPEGKTQYF. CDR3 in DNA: TGTGCCAGCTCACCCGAGGGAAAGACCCAGTACTTC.